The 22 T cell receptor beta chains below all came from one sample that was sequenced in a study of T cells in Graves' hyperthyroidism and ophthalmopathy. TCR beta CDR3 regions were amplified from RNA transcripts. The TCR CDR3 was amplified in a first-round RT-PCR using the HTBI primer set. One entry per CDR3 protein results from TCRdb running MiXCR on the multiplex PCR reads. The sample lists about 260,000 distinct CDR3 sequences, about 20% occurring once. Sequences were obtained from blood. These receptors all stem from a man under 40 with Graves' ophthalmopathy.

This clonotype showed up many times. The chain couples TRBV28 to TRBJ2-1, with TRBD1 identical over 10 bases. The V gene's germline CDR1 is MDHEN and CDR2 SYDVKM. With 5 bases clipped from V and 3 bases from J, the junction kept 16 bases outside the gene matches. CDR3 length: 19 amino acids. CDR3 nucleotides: TGTGCCAGCAGTACGGGACAGGGGCCAACTCACCAAAACTACAATGAGCAGTTCTTC. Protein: CASSTGQGPTHQNYNEQFF.

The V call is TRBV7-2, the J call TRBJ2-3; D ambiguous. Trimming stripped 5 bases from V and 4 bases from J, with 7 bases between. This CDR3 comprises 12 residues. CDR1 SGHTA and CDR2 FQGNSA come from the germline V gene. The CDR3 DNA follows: TGTGCCAGCAGCCGAGTCTCAGATACGCAGTATTTT. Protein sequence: CASSRVSDTQYF.

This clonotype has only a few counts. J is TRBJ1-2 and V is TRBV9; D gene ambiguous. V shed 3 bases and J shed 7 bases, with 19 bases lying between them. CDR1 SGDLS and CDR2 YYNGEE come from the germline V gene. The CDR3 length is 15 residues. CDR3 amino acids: CASSARETPSPGYTF. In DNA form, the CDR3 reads TGTGCCAGCAGCGCCCGGGAGACACCGTCCCCTGGCTACACCTTC. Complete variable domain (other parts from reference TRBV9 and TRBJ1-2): DSGVTQTPKHLITATGQRVTLRCSPRSGDLSVYWYQQSLDQGLQFLIQYYNGEERAKGNILERFSAQQFPDLHSELNLSSLELGDSALYFCASSARETPSPGYTFGSGTRLTVV.

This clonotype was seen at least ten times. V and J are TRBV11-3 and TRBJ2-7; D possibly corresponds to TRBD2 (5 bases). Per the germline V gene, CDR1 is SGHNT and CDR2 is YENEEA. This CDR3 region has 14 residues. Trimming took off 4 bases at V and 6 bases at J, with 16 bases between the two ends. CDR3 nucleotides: TGTGCCAGCAGCTACCTCGTGGGAGTCGGCGAGCAGTACTTC. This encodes CASSYLVGVGEQYF. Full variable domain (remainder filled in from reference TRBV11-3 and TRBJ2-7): EAGVVQSPRYKIIEKKQPVAFWCNPISGHNTLYWYLQNLGQGPELLIRYENEEAVDDSQLPKDRFSAERLKGVDSTLKIQPAELGDSAVYLCASSYLVGVGEQYFGPGTRLTVT.

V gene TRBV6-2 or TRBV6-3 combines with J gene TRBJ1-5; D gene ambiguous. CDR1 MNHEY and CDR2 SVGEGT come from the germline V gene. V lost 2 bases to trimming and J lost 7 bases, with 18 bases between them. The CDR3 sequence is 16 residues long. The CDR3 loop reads CASSYPSLREEQPQHF. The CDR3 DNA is TGTGCCAGCAGTTACCCGAGTCTACGGGAGGAACAGCCCCAGCATTTT.

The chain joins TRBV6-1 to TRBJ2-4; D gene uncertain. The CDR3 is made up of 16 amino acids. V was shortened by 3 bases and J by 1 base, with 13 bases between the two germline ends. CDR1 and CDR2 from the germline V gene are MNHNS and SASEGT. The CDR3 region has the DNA TGTGCCAGCAGTGATAAGTCGAAGGCGGCCAAAAACATTCAGTACTTC. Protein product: CASSDKSKAAKNIQYF.

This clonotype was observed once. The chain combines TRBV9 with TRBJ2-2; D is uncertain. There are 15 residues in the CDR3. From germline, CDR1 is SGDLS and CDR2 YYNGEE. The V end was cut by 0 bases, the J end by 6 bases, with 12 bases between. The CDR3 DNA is TGTGCCAGCAGCGTAGGGCAGGCAAAGGCCGGGGAGCTGTTTTTT. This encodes CASSVGQAKAGELFF.

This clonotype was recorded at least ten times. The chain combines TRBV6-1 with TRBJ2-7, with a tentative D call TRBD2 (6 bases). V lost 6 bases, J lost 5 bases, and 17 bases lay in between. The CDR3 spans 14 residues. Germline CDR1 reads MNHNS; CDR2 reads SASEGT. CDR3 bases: TGTGCCAGCAGGACGACGGGACTTTTTCACGAGCAGTACTTC. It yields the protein CASRTTGLFHEQYF.

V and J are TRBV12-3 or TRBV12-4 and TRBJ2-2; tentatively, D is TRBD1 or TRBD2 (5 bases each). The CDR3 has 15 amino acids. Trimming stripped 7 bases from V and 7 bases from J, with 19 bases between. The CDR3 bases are TGTGCCAGCACCAATAGTGGTGGGGGTCTCGGGGAGCTGTTTTTT. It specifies CASTNSGGGLGELFF.

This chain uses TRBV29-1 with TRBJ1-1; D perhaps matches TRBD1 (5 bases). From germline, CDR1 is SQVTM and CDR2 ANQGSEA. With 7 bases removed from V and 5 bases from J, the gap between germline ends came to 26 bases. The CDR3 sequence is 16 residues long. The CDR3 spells CSATPGPYLGRTEAFF. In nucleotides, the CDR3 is TGCAGCGCCACTCCGGGACCTTACCTGGGTAGGACTGAAGCTTTCTTT.

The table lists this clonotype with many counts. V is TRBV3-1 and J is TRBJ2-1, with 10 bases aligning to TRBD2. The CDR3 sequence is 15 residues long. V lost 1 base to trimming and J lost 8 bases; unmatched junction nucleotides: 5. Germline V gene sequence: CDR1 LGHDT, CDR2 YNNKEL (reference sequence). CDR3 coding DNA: TGTGCCAGCAGCCAAGTTCTGCTAGCGGGAGATGAGCAGTTCTTC. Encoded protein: CASSQVLLAGDEQFF.

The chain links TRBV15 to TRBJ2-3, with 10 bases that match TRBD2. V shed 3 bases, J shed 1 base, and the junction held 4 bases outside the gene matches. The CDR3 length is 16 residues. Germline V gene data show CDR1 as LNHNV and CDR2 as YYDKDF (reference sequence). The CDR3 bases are TGTGCCACCAGCAGCCTTCTAGCGGGAGGCACAGATACGCAGTATTTT. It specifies CATSSLLAGGTDTQYF.

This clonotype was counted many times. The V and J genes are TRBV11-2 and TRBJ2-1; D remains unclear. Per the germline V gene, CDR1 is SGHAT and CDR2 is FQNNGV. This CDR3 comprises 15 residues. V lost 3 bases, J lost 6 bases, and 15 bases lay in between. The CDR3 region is CASSFLTLKGNEQFF. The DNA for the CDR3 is TGTGCCAGCAGCTTTCTGACCCTAAAGGGCAATGAGCAGTTCTTC.

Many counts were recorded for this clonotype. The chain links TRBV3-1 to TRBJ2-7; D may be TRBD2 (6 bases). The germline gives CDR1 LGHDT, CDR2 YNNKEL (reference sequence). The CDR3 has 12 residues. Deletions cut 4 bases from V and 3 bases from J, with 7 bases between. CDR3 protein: CASSRTNYEQYF. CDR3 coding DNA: TGTGCCAGCAGCCGGACTAACTACGAGCAGTACTTC.

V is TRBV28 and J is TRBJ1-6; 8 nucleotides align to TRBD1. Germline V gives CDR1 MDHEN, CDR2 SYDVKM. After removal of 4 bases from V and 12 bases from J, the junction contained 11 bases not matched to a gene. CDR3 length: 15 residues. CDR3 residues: CASSSPGQGERPLHF. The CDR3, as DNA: TGTGCCAGCAGTTCGCCCGGACAGGGTGAGAGACCCCTCCACTTT.

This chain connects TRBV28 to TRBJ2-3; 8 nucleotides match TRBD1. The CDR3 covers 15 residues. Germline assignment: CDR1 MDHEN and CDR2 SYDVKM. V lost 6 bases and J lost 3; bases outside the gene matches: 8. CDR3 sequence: CASRERDRITDTQYF. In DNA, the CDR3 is TGTGCCAGCAGGGAGAGGGACAGGATTACAGATACGCAGTATTTT.

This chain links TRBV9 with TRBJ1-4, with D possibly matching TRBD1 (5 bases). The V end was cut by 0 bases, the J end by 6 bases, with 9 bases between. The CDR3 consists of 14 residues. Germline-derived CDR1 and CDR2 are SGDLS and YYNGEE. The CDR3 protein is CASSVGGGHEKLFF. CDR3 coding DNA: TGTGCCAGCAGCGTAGGGGGGGGTCATGAAAAACTGTTTTTT. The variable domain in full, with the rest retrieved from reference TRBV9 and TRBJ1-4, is DSGVTQTPKHLITATGQRVTLRCSPRSGDLSVYWYQQSLDQGLQFLIQYYNGEERAKGNILERFSAQQFPDLHSELNLSSLELGDSALYFCASSVGGGHEKLFFGSGTQLSVL.

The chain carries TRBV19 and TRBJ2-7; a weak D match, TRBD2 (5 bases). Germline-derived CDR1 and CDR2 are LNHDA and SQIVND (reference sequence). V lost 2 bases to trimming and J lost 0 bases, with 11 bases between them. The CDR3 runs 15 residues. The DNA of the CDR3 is TGTGCCAGTAGTATAATGGCAGGACTCTCCTACGAGCAGTACTTC. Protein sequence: CASSIMAGLSYEQYF.

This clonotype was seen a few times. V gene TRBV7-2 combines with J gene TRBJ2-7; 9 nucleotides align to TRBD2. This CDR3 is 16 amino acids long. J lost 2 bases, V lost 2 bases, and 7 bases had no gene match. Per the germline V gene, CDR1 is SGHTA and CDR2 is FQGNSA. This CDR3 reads CASSLRSAGGPYEQYF. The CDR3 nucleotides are TGTGCCAGCAGCTTACGCTCAGCGGGAGGCCCCTACGAGCAGTACTTC.

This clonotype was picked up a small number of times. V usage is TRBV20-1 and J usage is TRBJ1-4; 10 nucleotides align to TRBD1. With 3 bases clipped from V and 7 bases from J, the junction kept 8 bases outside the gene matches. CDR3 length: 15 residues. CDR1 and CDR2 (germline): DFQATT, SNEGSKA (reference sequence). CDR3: CSARGTGAAGEKLFF. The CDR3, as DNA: TGCAGTGCTAGGGGGACAGGGGCGGCGGGTGAAAAACTGTTTTTT.

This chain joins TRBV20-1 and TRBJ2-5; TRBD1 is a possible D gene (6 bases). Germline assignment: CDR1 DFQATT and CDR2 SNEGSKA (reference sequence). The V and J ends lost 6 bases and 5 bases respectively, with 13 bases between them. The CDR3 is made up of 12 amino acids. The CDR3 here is CSAKDSSETQYF. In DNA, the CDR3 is TGCAGTGCAAAGGACAGTTCCGAGACCCAGTACTTC.

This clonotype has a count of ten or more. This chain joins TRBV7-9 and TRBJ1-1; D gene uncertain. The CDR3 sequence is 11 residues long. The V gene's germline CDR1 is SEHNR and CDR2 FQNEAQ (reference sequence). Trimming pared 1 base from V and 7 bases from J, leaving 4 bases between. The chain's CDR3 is CASSLDFEAFF. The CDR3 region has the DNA TGTGCCAGCAGCTTAGATTTTGAAGCTTTCTTT. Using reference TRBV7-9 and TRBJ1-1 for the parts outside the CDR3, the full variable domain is DTGVSQNPRHKITKRGQNVTFRCDPISEHNRLYWYRQTLGQGPEFLTYFQNEAQLEKSRLLSDRFSAERPKGSFSTLEIQRTEQGDSAMYLCASSLDFEAFFGQGTRLTVV.